The 24 T cell receptor beta chains below were found in one sample sequenced in a study of cytomegalovirus exposure and HLA in healthy donors. It was with 60 Vbeta and 13 Jbeta primers that the PCR ran. The assay was immunoSEQ multiplex PCR, and TCRdb's table has in-frame clones only and misses some. The sample's table shows fewer than 150,000 clones. The sample was PBMCs. The receptor set was obtained from an older woman in good health and CMV-seronegative.

This chain connects TRBV2 to TRBJ2-7; 11 positions agree with TRBD2. V dropped 6 bases and J dropped 2; count of bases not matched to a gene: 18. The CDR3 loop spans 19 amino acids. Germline lookup yields CDR1 SNHLY and CDR2 FYNNEI. CDR3 sequence: CASRKPPPRQGLAAYEQYF. CDR3 DNA: TGTGCCAGCAGGAAACCTCCTCCCCGGCAGGGACTAGCGGCCTACGAGCAGTACTTC.

The chain employs TRBV9 and TRBJ1-1, with TRBD1 identical over 8 bases. In germline, CDR1 is SGDLS, CDR2 YYNGEE. This CDR3 has 15 amino acids. Unmatched junction bases numbered 3, after V lost 0 bases and J lost 2 bases. The CDR3 DNA is TGTGCCAGCAGCGTAGTGCCAGGGGGCAACACTGAAGCTTTCTTT. Amino acids: CASSVVPGGNTEAFF.

The chain couples TRBV19 to TRBJ1-1; D gene uncertain. Germline V lookup: CDR1 LNHDA, CDR2 SQIVND (reference sequence). CDR3 length: 14 amino acids. The V and J ends lost 3 bases and 5 bases respectively, with 13 bases between them. This CDR3 reads CASSILATGTEAFF. In DNA form, the CDR3 reads TGTGCCAGTAGTATTCTCGCGACCGGGACTGAAGCTTTCTTT.

V is TRBV10-2 and J is TRBJ1-5, with 8 bases matching TRBD1. The junction had 9 bases not matched to a gene; V was cut back by 5 bases and J by 3 bases. The CDR3 spans 16 residues. The germline V gene has CDR1 WSHSY and CDR2 SAAADI. The CDR3 region is CASSLRTGCTNQPQHF. In DNA form, the CDR3 reads TGCGCCAGCAGTCTACGGACAGGGTGCACCAATCAGCCCCAGCATTTT.

Details on this clone: The junction departs from germline at one end; a sequencing error may be responsible. The same CDR3 can be traced to other DNA sequences in this sample. The gene calls are TRBV6-1 and TRBJ2-5; possibly TRBD1 or TRBD2 for D (5 bases each). CDR1 is MNHNS, CDR2 SASEGT, per germline. The CDR3 has 15 residues. The CDR3 here is CASSEQASRSETQYF. For the CDR3, the DNA is TGCGCCAGCAGTGAACAGGCTAGCAGGAGTGAGACCCAGTACTTC.

The chain is built from TRBV19 and TRBJ2-1; 9 bases agree with TRBD2. V lost 8 bases, J lost 9 bases, and 11 bases stayed unmatched. Per germline, CDR1 LNHDA and CDR2 SQIVND (reference sequence). This CDR3 is built from 14 residues. The CDR3 spells CASRSLAGVGEQFF. DNA for the CDR3: TGTGCCAGTCGATCATTAGCGGGAGTTGGTGAGCAGTTCTTC.

The gene calls are TRBV7-9 and TRBJ1-6, with D perhaps matching TRBD1 (6 bases). Germline V gives CDR1 SEHNR, CDR2 FQNEAQ (reference sequence). This CDR3 spans 16 amino acids. V was shortened by 5 bases and J by 5 bases, with 16 bases between the two germline ends. The DNA for the CDR3 is TGTGCCAGCAGCCCCGTTCAGGGGAGCAATAATTCACCCCTCCACTTT. This gives the protein CASSPVQGSNNSPLHF.

The V and J genes are TRBV18 and TRBJ1-6, with TRBD1 matching 7 bases. This CDR3 comprises 16 residues. Germline V gene lookup returns CDR1 KGHSH and CDR2 LQKENI. Trimming cost V 1 base and J 5 bases; bases outside gene matches: 5. The CDR3 nucleotides are TGTGCCAGCTCACCACAGGAAGGGGGCAATAATTCACCCCTCCACTTT. It specifies CASSPQEGGNNSPLHF.

Points on this clone: The junction and the germline gene differ at one end; a read error may be behind it. The chain carries TRBV7-7 and TRBJ2-7; 7 positions agree with TRBD1. The germline gives CDR1 SSHAT, CDR2 FNYEAQ (reference sequence). The CDR3 has 14 residues. CDR3 nucleotide sequence: TGTGCTAGCAGCCCAGGGACAGTCTCCTACGAGCAGTACTTC. It is translated as CASSPGTVSYEQYF. Full variable domain (rest looked up from reference TRBV7-7 and TRBJ2-7): GAGVSQSPRYKVTKRGQDVTLRCDPISSHATLYWYQQALGQGPEFLTYFNYEAQPDKSGLPSDRFSAERPEGSISTLTIQRTEQRDSAMYRCASSPGTVSYEQYFGPGTRLTVT.

This sequence joins TRBV1 and TRBJ2-5; TRBD2 is the table's D call and was not checked against the DNA. TRBV1 is a pseudogene locus. This CDR3 comprises 16 residues. As DNA, the CDR3 is TGCACCAGCAGCCAAGATTTAGCGGGAGGACCAGAGACCCAGTACTTC. This codes for CTSSQDLAGGPETQYF.

V is TRBV28 and J is TRBJ2-7, with no clear D. The CDR3 is made up of 12 amino acids. Trimming took 5 bases from V and 4 from J, leaving 9 bases between them. CDR1 MDHEN and CDR2 SYDVKM come from the germline V gene. CDR3: CASSGPWYEQYF. CDR3 in DNA: TGTGCCAGCAGTGGGCCCTGGTACGAGCAGTACTTC.

The chain employs TRBV7-3 and TRBJ2-3; TRBD2 agrees at 7 bases. The CDR3 has 14 amino acids. Losses at the gene ends were 1 base for V and 4 bases for J; bases not matched to a gene: 2. CDR1 is SGHTA and CDR2 is FQGTGA in the germline V gene. The CDR3 reads CASSLMRESDTQYF. CDR3 coding DNA: TGTGCCAGCAGCTTAATGCGGGAGTCAGATACGCAGTATTTT.

This chain connects TRBV11-2 to TRBJ2-4, with TRBD2 matching 11 bases. V was pared by 6 bases and J by 8 bases, with 6 bases of the junction left unmatched. CDR3 size: 14 residues. From germline, CDR1 is SGHAT and CDR2 FQNNGV. The CDR3 bases are TGTGCCAGCAGGACTAGCGGGGCCGGGCACATTCAGTACTTC. Translating gives CASRTSGAGHIQYF.

The rearrangement uses TRBV2 and TRBJ1-2; 11 bases map to TRBD1. Per the germline V gene, CDR1 is SNHLY and CDR2 is FYNNEI. V dropped 3 bases and J dropped 5; count of bases not matched to a gene: 2. This CDR3 contains 14 residues. The CDR3 is CASSEGQGVYGYTF. CDR3 coding DNA: TGTGCCAGCAGTGAGGGACAGGGGGTGTATGGCTACACCTTC.

The chain recombines TRBV2 with TRBJ2-7; 10 bases agree with TRBD2. The V and J ends lost 6 bases and 4 bases, in that order; junction bases with no gene match: 18. The germline CDR1 and CDR2 sequences are SNHLY and FYNNEI. This CDR3 contains 18 residues. The CDR3 DNA is TGTGCCAGCAGGAATTACTCATATAGCGGGGGGCTCCGGTACGAGCAGTACTTC. This encodes CASRNYSYSGGLRYEQYF. Full variable domain (missing parts from reference TRBV2 and TRBJ2-7): EPEVTQTPSHQVTQMGQEVILRCVPISNHLYFYWYRQILGQKVEFLVSFYNNEISEKSEIFDDQFSVERPDGSNFTLKIRSTKLEDSAMYFCASRNYSYSGGLRYEQYFGPGTRLTVT.

The rearrangement uses TRBV2 and TRBJ2-5, with D possibly being TRBD1 (5 bases). V was cut by 8 bases and J by 2 bases, with 15 bases left in between. Germline values: CDR1 SNHLY, CDR2 FYNNEI. The CDR3 extends over 14 amino acids. The CDR3 coding sequence is TGTGCCAGCCCCATAGGGGCCCAGCAAGAGACCCAGTACTTC. Its translation is CASPIGAQQETQYF.

The rearrangement links TRBV19 to TRBJ1-5; TRBD1 agrees at 7 bases. V was pared by 4 bases and J by 4 bases, with 7 bases of the junction left unmatched. CDR1 is LNHDA and CDR2 is SQIVND in the germline V gene (reference sequence). The CDR3 has 15 residues. The DNA of the CDR3 is TGTGCCAGTAGTAGAACCGGGACAGAAAATCAGCCCCAGCATTTT. Protein: CASSRTGTENQPQHF.

This chain joins TRBV5-1 and TRBJ2-3; D may be TRBD2 (5 bases). This CDR3 comprises 14 residues. The V end was cut by 0 bases, the J end by 5 bases, with 10 bases between. Germline V lookup: CDR1 SGHRS, CDR2 YFSETQ. DNA of the CDR3: TGCGCCAGCAGCTTGGGACTACCAGTAGATACGCAGTATTTT. This gives the protein CASSLGLPVDTQYF.

The V call is TRBV7-9, the J call TRBJ2-5; TRBD1 matches at 10 bases. The DNA end is more similar to TRBJ2-7, so the J call may be wrong. The germline gives CDR1 SEHNR, CDR2 FQNEAQ (reference sequence). There are 14 residues in the CDR3. CDR3 residues: CASSQPGQGTEQYF. The CDR3, as DNA: TGTGCCAGCAGCCAACCGGGACAGGGGACCGAGCAGTACTTC.

The V call is TRBV9, the J call TRBJ1-6; no reliable D call. Trimming left V 2 bases short and J 5 bases short, with 8 bases between. Germline-derived CDR1 and CDR2 are SGDLS and YYNGEE. The CDR3 covers 14 residues. DNA of the CDR3: TGTGCCAGCAGCGTGAACGGGGATAATTCACCCCTCCACTTT. Translating it yields CASSVNGDNSPLHF.

The chain uses TRBV6-1 and TRBJ1-1, with a possible D match to TRBD1 (6 bases). Trimming took off 4 bases at V and 11 bases at J, with 11 bases between the two ends. Germline values: CDR1 MNHNS, CDR2 SASEGT. The CDR3 spans 11 residues. This CDR3 is CASSATGYAFF. CDR3 nucleotides: TGTGCCAGCAGTGCCACAGGGTACGCTTTCTTT.

The chain is built from TRBV13 and TRBJ2-2; weak D call: TRBD1 (5 bases). The CDR3 is 13 amino acids. V gave up 5 bases and J gave up 6 bases, with 10 bases separating them. CDR1 is PRHDT, CDR2 FYEKMQ, per germline (reference sequence). The CDR3 spells CASSTATAGELFF. CDR3 DNA: TGTGCCAGCAGCACCGCGACAGCCGGGGAGCTGTTTTTT.

The chain recombines TRBV6-5 with TRBJ2-5; D is possibly TRBD2 (6 bases). The ends were cut back, 6 bases at V and 7 bases at J, with 21 bases in the middle. CDR1 and CDR2 (germline): MNHEY, SVGAGI. The CDR3 consists of 15 residues. CDR3 amino acids: CASSLRDAVGGTQYF. Written as DNA, the CDR3 is TGTGCCAGCAGCCTCCGGGACGCGGTGGGAGGGACCCAGTACTTC.

This chain links TRBV14 with TRBJ1-1; tentatively, D is TRBD1 (5 bases). Trimming cost V 1 base and J 5 bases, with 8 bases left between them. This CDR3 is built from 13 residues. Germline lookup yields CDR1 SGHDN and CDR2 FVKESK. The CDR3 spells CASSQGRGTEAFF. In DNA, the CDR3 is TGTGCCAGCAGCCAAGGGAGGGGAACTGAAGCTTTCTTT.